The 5 T cell receptor beta chains below all came from one sample that was sequenced in a study of CD8 T cells in Susac syndrome. RNA was extracted with the RNeasy kit, and a quantity of roughly 0.45 to 1 ug was reverse transcribed using random hexamers. TCRdb analysed the immunoSEQ multiplex PCR reads with MiXCR anew, one entry per CDR3 protein. The repertoire holds around 200,000 distinct CDR3 sequences, about 94% seen once, with more than 0.08% in the top ten. Sequenced input: CD4+ T cells from PBMCs. The receptors stem from a human donor with Susac syndrome.

The chain joins TRBV30 to TRBJ2-7; TRBD1 might be the D (6 bases). CDR1 GTSNPN and CDR2 SVGIG come from the germline V gene (reference sequence). V was clipped by 3 bases and J by 3 bases, with 6 bases between them. The CDR3 contains 11 residues. The CDR3 nucleotides read TGTGCCTGGAGACAGGGCTACGAGCAGTACTTC. It translates to CAWRQGYEQYF.

This rearrangement joins TRBV6-5 to TRBJ1-2, with no clear D. The germline CDR1 and CDR2 sequences are MNHEY and SVGAGI. Trimming removed 5 bases at V and 4 bases at J, with 11 bases between. This CDR3 spans 13 amino acids. The CDR3 DNA reads as TGTGCCAGCAGTGAAGTTCCAGCCTATGGCTACACCTTC. This gives the protein CASSEVPAYGYTF.

In regard to this clonotype: Relative to the germline gene, one junction end is altered; a read error may explain this. The V call is TRBV7-9, the J call TRBJ1-4, with D unclear. Looked up from germline, CDR1 is SEHNR and CDR2 is FQNEAQ (reference sequence). The CDR3 has 12 amino acids. CDR3 sequence: CASSDVREKLFF. As DNA, the CDR3 is TGTGCCAGCAGCGATGTAAGAGAAAAGCTGTTTTTT.

The rearrangement links TRBV5-1 to TRBJ2-2; 11 bases align to TRBD2. CDR1 is SGHRS and CDR2 is YFSETQ in the germline V gene. This CDR3 comprises 16 residues. V dropped 2 bases and J dropped 3; count of bases not matched to a gene: 3. The CDR3 DNA sequence: TGCGCCAGCAGCTTCATACTAGCGGGAGACACCGGGGAGCTGTTTTTT. Translated, it gives CASSFILAGDTGELFF.

The rearrangement uses TRBV28 and TRBJ1-2; D gene ambiguous. The CDR3 covers 11 residues. The ends were cut back, 3 bases at V and 7 bases at J, with 6 bases in the middle. In germline, CDR1 is MDHEN, CDR2 SYDVKM. CDR3 loop: CASSFSGGYTF. CDR3 sequence (DNA): TGTGCCAGCAGTTTCTCGGGTGGCTACACCTTC.